This T cell receptor beta chain appears in the sequencing data of a study of blood T cell repertoires in COVID-19. Study-level information: Specimens from acute and convalescent COVID-19 originated in the United States, Italy and Spain. T cells, B-cell-depleted T cells, or PBMCs supplied cDNA or gDNA.

In the original workflow: Estimated nucleated cell counts came from reference gene primer amplification. The table came from immunoSEQ multiplex PCR; TCRdb's copy has only in-frame clones and leaves some out. The DNA was the basis for D and trimming; V, J and clone size are from that table. The data hold 30,000 to 40,000 clones, with around 85% observed a single time. The sequence was collected from a human donor in a cohort sampled during active COVID-19. The sequencing sample was made of peripheral blood.

The CDR3 nucleotides read TGTGCCAGCAGCTTGCGGGGGTCCGCTGAAGCTTTCTTT. This translates into CASSLRGSAEAFF. This chain joins TRBV5-8 and TRBJ1-1, with D tentatively TRBD1 (5 bases). The CDR3 sequence is 13 residues long. V lost 1 base, J lost 6 bases, and 10 bases lay in between. Germline lookup yields CDR1 SGHTS and CDR2 YDEGEE.